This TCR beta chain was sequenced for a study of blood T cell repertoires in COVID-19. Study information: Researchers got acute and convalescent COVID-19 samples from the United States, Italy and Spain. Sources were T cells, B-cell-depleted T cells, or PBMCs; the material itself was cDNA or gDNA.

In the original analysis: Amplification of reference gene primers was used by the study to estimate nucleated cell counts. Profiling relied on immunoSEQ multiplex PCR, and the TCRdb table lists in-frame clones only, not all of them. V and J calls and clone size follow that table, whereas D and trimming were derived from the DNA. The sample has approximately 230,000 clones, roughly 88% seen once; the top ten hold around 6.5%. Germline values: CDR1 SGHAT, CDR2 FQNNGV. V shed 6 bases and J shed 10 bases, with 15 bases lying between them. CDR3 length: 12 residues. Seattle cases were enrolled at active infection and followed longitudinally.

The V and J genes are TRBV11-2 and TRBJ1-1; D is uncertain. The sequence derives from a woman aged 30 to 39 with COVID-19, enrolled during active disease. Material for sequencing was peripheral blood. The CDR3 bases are TGTGCCAGCAGTTTTAGTCGAGGTCCAGCTTTCTTT. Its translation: CASSFSRGPAFF. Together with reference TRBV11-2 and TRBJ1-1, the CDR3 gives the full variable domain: EAGVAQSPRYKIIEKRQSVAFWCNPISGHATLYWYQQILGQGPKLLIQFQNNGVVDDSQLPKDRFSAERLKGVDSTLKIQPAKLEDSAVYLCASSFSRGPAFFGQGTRLTVV.